This is a list of T cell receptor beta chains from one sample in a study of T cell responses to AZD1222 COVID-19 vaccine. Sequenced by immunoSEQ multiplex PCR; TCRdb stores in-frame clones only, minus some. In the table there are some 120,000 clones, about 89% of which are singletons. Sequenced material: peripheral blood, taken on day 0 of MenACWY control vaccination. The receptors shown here come from an adult in good health. The CDR3 runs from the conserved cysteine through the conserved F or W. Fields, in order: J gene, V gene, clone size, D gene, CDR3 protein, CDR3 DNA. A D gene is named only where the DNA matches it firmly. Size values are once, few and many counts, or a class for expanded clones, and some rows have none.

J: TRBJ1-5; V: TRBV7-2; size: -; D: TRBD1; CDR3: CASRLGQGNQPQHF; DNA: TGTGCCAGCAGGTTGGGACAGGGTAATCAGCCCCAGCATTTT
J: TRBJ2-7; V: TRBV5-1; size: -; D: -; CDR3: CASSFSVEQYF; DNA: TGCGCCAGCAGCTTTTCGGTCGAGCAGTACTTC
J: TRBJ2-7; V: TRBV11-3; size: -; D: TRBD2; CDR3: CASSLGLAGVHEQYF; DNA: TGTGCCAGCAGCTTGGGACTAGCGGGAGTCCACGAGCAGTACTTC
J: TRBJ1-1; V: TRBV2; size: -; D: -; CDR3: CASNEGGSTEAFF; DNA: TGTGCCAGCAATGAGGGTGGGTCCACTGAAGCTTTCTTT
J: TRBJ2-1; V: TRBV10-1; size: once; D: TRBD2; CDR3: CASSAESGRSYNEQFF; DNA: TGCGCCAGCAGTGCCGAAAGCGGGAGGTCCTACAATGAGCAGTTCTTC
J: TRBJ1-5; V: TRBV5-8; size: -; D: -; CDR3: CASSLGRIGQNQPQHF; DNA: TGTGCCAGCAGCTTGGGTCGTATCGGACAGAATCAGCCCCAGCATTTT
J: TRBJ1-4; V: TRBV6-5; size: -; D: -; CDR3: CASSRSGTLDEKLFF; DNA: TGTGCCAGCAGCCGCAGCGGGACTTTAGATGAAAAACTGTTTTTT
J: TRBJ1-3; V: TRBV2; size: -; D: TRBD1; CDR3: CASRGTGLTGNTIYF; DNA: TGTGCCAGCAGAGGGACAGGGTTAACTGGAAACACCATATATTTT
J: TRBJ2-2; V: TRBV4-3; size: -; D: -; CDR3: CASSQFYENTGELFF; DNA: TGCGCCAGCAGCCAGTTTTACGAGAACACCGGGGAGCTGTTTTTT
J: TRBJ1-1; V: TRBV16; size: -; D: -; CDR3: CASSQDMNTEAFF; DNA: TGTGCCAGCAGCCAAGATATGAACACTGAAGCTTTCTTT
J: TRBJ1-6; V: TRBV3-1/TRBV3-2; size: -; D: -; CDR3: CASSPFYNSPLHF; DNA: TGTGCCAGCAGCCCATTTTATAATTCACCCCTCCACTTT
J: TRBJ2-1; V: TRBV3-1/TRBV3-2; size: once; D: -; CDR3: CASSQGPGMGHRFF; DNA: TGTGCCAGCAGCCAAGGCCCAGGGATGGGGCATCGGTTCTTC
J: TRBJ2-3; V: TRBV19; size: few; D: TRBD2; CDR3: CASKGLADTDTQYF; DNA: TGTGCCAGTAAGGGACTAGCGGACACAGATACGCAGTATTTT
J: TRBJ1-1; V: TRBV7-3; size: -; D: TRBD1; CDR3: CASSLLGQGSTEAFF; DNA: TGTGCCAGCAGCTTATTGGGACAGGGGAGCACTGAAGCTTTCTTT
J: TRBJ2-7; V: TRBV6-5; size: -; D: -; CDR3: CASSSLGGPYEQYF; DNA: TGTGCCAGCAGTTCGCTCGGGGGCCCCTACGAGCAGTACTTC
J: TRBJ2-3; V: TRBV27; size: -; D: TRBD2; CDR3: CASSQREGTDTQYF; DNA: TGTGCCAGCAGCCAGCGGGAGGGCACAGATACGCAGTATTTT
J: TRBJ1-2; V: TRBV3-1/TRBV3-2; size: few; D: -; CDR3: CASSQTSHHRLFGYGYTF; DNA: TGTGCCAGCAGCCAGACGTCACACCACAGACTCTTCGGGTATGGCTACACCTTC
J: TRBJ1-5; V: TRBV5-8; size: -; D: -; CDR3: CASSQDGGSNQPQHF; DNA: TGTGCCAGCAGCCAGGATGGGGGTAGCAATCAGCCCCAGCATTTT
J: TRBJ1-1; V: TRBV20-1; size: -; D: -; CDR3: CSASNLGADTEAFF; DNA: TGCAGTGCCAGTAACCTGGGGGCAGATACTGAAGCTTTCTTT
J: TRBJ2-5; V: TRBV12-3/TRBV12-4; size: -; D: TRBD2; CDR3: CASLAGAGETQYF; DNA: TGTGCCAGTTTAGCGGGAGCCGGGGAGACCCAGTACTTC
J: TRBJ2-7; V: TRBV11-3; size: -; D: -; CDR3: CASSARDSSYEQYF; DNA: TGTGCCAGCAGCGCGCGGGACAGCTCCTACGAGCAGTACTTC
J: TRBJ2-1; V: TRBV30; size: -; D: TRBD2; CDR3: CAWSEGLAGVEFF; DNA: TGTGCCTGGAGTGAAGGACTAGCGGGAGTCGAGTTCTTC
J: TRBJ2-7; V: TRBV5-1; size: -; D: TRBD2; CDR3: CASSYTSGSNYEQYF; DNA: TGCGCCAGCAGCTATACTAGCGGGAGTAACTACGAGCAGTACTTC
J: TRBJ2-1; V: TRBV18; size: -; D: -; CDR3: CASSPFRGGDYNEQFF; DNA: TGTGCCAGCTCACCTTTTCGGGGCGGAGACTACAATGAGCAGTTCTTC
J: TRBJ1-3; V: TRBV20-1; size: -; D: -; CDR3: CSASSGAGNTIYF; DNA: TGCAGTGCTAGTAGTGGGGCTGGAAACACCATATATTTT
J: TRBJ1-1; V: TRBV5-6; size: -; D: -; CDR3: CASSFGTREAFF; DNA: TGTGCCAGCAGCTTCGGGACGAGAGAAGCTTTCTTT
J: TRBJ2-1; V: TRBV11-2; size: -; D: -; CDR3: CASSLFPGRINEQFF; DNA: TGTGCCAGCAGCTTATTTCCCGGAAGGATCAATGAGCAGTTCTTC
J: TRBJ2-7; V: TRBV11-3; size: -; D: TRBD1; CDR3: CASRHRQGGYEQYF; DNA: TGTGCCAGCAGACATAGACAGGGCGGCTACGAGCAGTACTTC
J: TRBJ2-1; V: TRBV27; size: -; D: -; CDR3: CASSLFGQSSYNEQFF; DNA: TGTGCCAGCAGTTTATTTGGACAGAGCTCCTACAATGAGCAGTTCTTC
J: TRBJ2-3; V: TRBV11-2; size: few; D: TRBD2; CDR3: CASSLGTSGSTDTQYF; DNA: TGTGCCAGCAGCTTAGGTACTAGCGGGAGTACCGATACGCAGTATTTT
J: TRBJ1-4; V: TRBV7-8; size: -; D: -; CDR3: CASSLRDTNEKLFF; DNA: TGTGCCAGCAGCTTAAGGGATACTAATGAAAAACTGTTTTTT
J: TRBJ1-1; V: TRBV5-1; size: -; D: -; CDR3: CASSLAIGEAFF; DNA: TGCGCCAGCAGCTTGGCCATAGGGGAAGCTTTCTTT
J: TRBJ2-3; V: TRBV3-1/TRBV3-2; size: -; D: TRBD2; CDR3: CASSQDGSSGNTQYF; DNA: TGTGCCAGCAGCCAAGATGGGAGTAGCGGGAATACGCAGTATTTT
J: TRBJ1-4; V: TRBV6-1; size: -; D: -; CDR3: CASSDTGPWGTNEKLFF; DNA: TGTGCCAGCAGTGATACGGGGCCCTGGGGTACTAATGAAAAACTGTTTTTT
J: TRBJ1-6; V: TRBV30; size: -; D: TRBD1; CDR3: CAWRAFGTANNSPLHF; DNA: TGTGCCTGGAGGGCCTTCGGGACAGCCAATAATTCACCCCTCCACTTT
J: TRBJ2-2; V: TRBV27; size: -; D: TRBD2; CDR3: CASRGLAGFNTGELFF; DNA: TGTGCCAGCAGAGGACTAGCGGGTTTTAACACCGGGGAGCTGTTTTTT